The 18 T cell receptor beta chains reported below all come from one sample, sequenced in a study of CD8+ T cells in alopecia areata (dated by TCRdb to the late 2010s). Taken with the paper, the label for treatment or condition translates to: oral pan-JAK inhibitor, 5-10 mg twice daily. The library was produced with the immunoSEQ multiplex PCR assay. RNA was extracted from all samples and reverse transcribed into cDNA as template for TCR sequencing. Sourced from immuneACCESS, this table was stored by TCRdb with only in-frame sequences that have V and J called. A share of the clones is absent; for the studies checked, an unresolved V gene accounts for under half, and the remainder has no known explanation. The sample yields about 190,000 clones; 50% to 70% were counted once. About 1.3% of the sample belongs to the ten largest clones. The sample in question was CD4+ T cells sorted from blood, obtained at week 49, from a patient treated with tofacitinib. The origin of the receptors is a human donor with alopecia areata.

The chain has TRBV29-1 and TRBJ2-1, with D unclear. The CDR3 contains 13 residues. Trimming shortened V by 5 bases and J by 8 bases, and 16 bases separated the two germline ends. From germline, CDR1 is SQVTM and CDR2 ANQGSEA. Here the CDR3 DNA reads TGCAGCGTTTATGTAGGGTTCGGCGATGAGCAGTTCTTC. Protein sequence: CSVYVGFGDEQFF.

The chain has TRBV9 and TRBJ2-3; 12 bases align to TRBD1. The trim removed 3 bases at V and 8 bases at J, leaving 7 bases unmatched. CDR3 size: 15 residues. Germline CDR1 reads SGDLS; CDR2 reads YYNGEE. CDR3 DNA: TGTGCCAGCAGCGGGCGGGACAGGGGGCTTGTTACGCAGTATTTT. Translating it yields CASSGRDRGLVTQYF.

The chain combines TRBV12-1 with TRBJ2-1; the table's TRBD2 call for D was not verified on the DNA. TRBV12-1 counts as a pseudogene. This CDR3 has 11 residues. The CDR3 reads CASSWKGGPFF. The CDR3 coding sequence is TGTGCCAGCAGCTGGAAAGGAGGGCCGTTCTTC.

The gene calls are TRBV7-2 and TRBJ2-3, with D tentatively TRBD2 (5 bases). CDR1 and CDR2 from the germline V gene are SGHTA and FQGNSA. The CDR3 covers 12 residues. With 8 bases removed from V and 8 bases from J, the gap between germline ends came to 14 bases. The CDR3 DNA follows: TGTGCCAGCGAGGTACTAGGACTTACGCAGTATTTT. Its translation is CASEVLGLTQYF.

This clone was observed a handful of times. Other DNA sequences within the sample encode an identical CDR3. The chain uses TRBV29-1 and TRBJ1-1; D unresolved. CDR1 and CDR2 from the germline V gene are SQVTM and ANQGSEA. There are 10 residues in the CDR3. Between the trimmed V and J ends, which lost 7 bases and 1 base, there was a span of 4 bases. DNA for the CDR3: TGCAGCGGGGGGAACACTGAAGCTTTCTTT. This encodes CSGGNTEAFF.

This clone was seen a few times. The CDR3 DNA reads as TGCAGCGTTGAGGGTTTTGCAGATCAAGAGACCCAGTACTTC. This gives the protein CSVEGFADQETQYF. The rearrangement links TRBV29-1 to TRBJ2-5; unclear D gene. Germline V gene data show CDR1 as SQVTM and CDR2 as ANQGSEA. Trimming removed 3 bases from V and 2 bases from J, with 13 bases in between. This CDR3 is built from 14 residues.

The V and J genes are TRBV7-2 and TRBJ2-5, with 7 bases fitting TRBD1. V was clipped by 5 bases and J by 6 bases; unmatched bases: 9. The germline gives CDR1 SGHTA, CDR2 FQGNSA. The CDR3 totals 14 residues. CDR3 nucleotide sequence: TGTGCCAGCAGCCAGCGGCGACAGGGTCAGACCCAGTACTTC. Residues: CASSQRRQGQTQYF. The full variable domain, rest sourced from reference TRBV7-2 and TRBJ2-5, is GAGVSQSPSNKVTEKGKDVELRCDPISGHTALYWYRQSLGQGLEFLIYFQGNSAPDKSGLPSDRFSAERTGGSVSTLTIQRTQQEDSAVYLCASSQRRQGQTQYFGPGTRLLVL.

This clone was seen only once. The genes are TRBV30 and TRBJ1-2, with D possibly matching TRBD1 (5 bases). Germline CDR1 and CDR2: GTSNPN and SVGIG (reference sequence). The germline V and J ends were trimmed by 0 bases and 8 bases, with 16 bases remaining between them. CDR3 size: 14 residues. The DNA for the CDR3 is TGTGCCTGGAGTGTCCTCATTGGGAGGGGAGGCTACACCTTC. Amino acids: CAWSVLIGRGGYTF.

This clone was detected once. V and J are TRBV29-1 and TRBJ2-3, with D maybe TRBD2 (6 bases). The CDR3 is 14 amino acids. Germline V gene lookup returns CDR1 SQVTM and CDR2 ANQGSEA. The V and J ends lost 4 bases and 0 bases respectively, with 11 bases between them. CDR3: CSVANGGSTDTQYF. CDR3 DNA: TGCAGCGTTGCTAACGGGGGTAGCACAGATACGCAGTATTTT.

The genes are TRBV10-3 and TRBJ2-5; a weak D match, TRBD2 (5 bases). This CDR3 is built from 13 residues. The V gene lost 3 bases and the J gene lost 5 bases, with 10 bases spanning the gap. The germline gives CDR1 ENHRY, CDR2 SYGVKD. The CDR3 is CAISDRGTETQYF. In DNA form, the CDR3 reads TGTGCCATCAGTGATCGGGGAACGGAGACCCAGTACTTC.

The V gene is TRBV7-9, the J gene TRBJ1-5, with TRBD1 matching 8 bases. CDR3 size: 14 residues. Germline loops: CDR1 SEHNR, CDR2 FQNEAQ (reference sequence). V dropped 5 bases and J dropped 5; count of bases not matched to a gene: 5. CDR3 sequence reads: CASSIDRGDQPQHF. DNA of the CDR3: TGTGCCAGCAGCATCGACAGGGGAGATCAGCCCCAGCATTTT.

The rearrangement joins TRBV30 to TRBJ1-2; the D is unclear. Trimming cost V 0 bases and J 7 bases, with 15 bases left between them. The V gene's germline CDR1 is GTSNPN and CDR2 SVGIG (reference sequence). This CDR3 comprises 14 residues. The CDR3 DNA reads as TGTGCCTGGAGTGTGTTAAGGAGGTCGGGTGGCTACACCTTC. Its translation is CAWSVLRRSGGYTF.

For the CDR3, the DNA is TGTGCCAGCAGTTCTCGGTTCTACGAGCAGTACTTC. This sequence encodes CASSSRFYEQYF. The chain joins TRBV28 to TRBJ2-7; D uncertain. CDR3 length equals 12 residues. CDR1 MDHEN and CDR2 SYDVKM come from the germline V gene. Trimming took 4 bases from V and 3 from J, leaving 7 bases between them.

V usage is TRBV5-1 and J usage is TRBJ1-1; D remains unclear. The germline V and J ends were trimmed by 1 base and 1 base, with 5 bases remaining between them. In germline, CDR1 is SGHRS, CDR2 YFSETQ. The CDR3 is made up of 13 amino acids. For the CDR3, the DNA is TGCGCCAGCAGCTTGACGGGGAACACTGAAGCTTTCTTT. It yields the protein CASSLTGNTEAFF.

This chain joins TRBV29-1 and TRBJ2-5; D is ambiguous. Germline V gives CDR1 SQVTM, CDR2 ANQGSEA. The CDR3 extends over 12 amino acids. The germline V and J ends were trimmed by 4 bases and 5 bases, with 11 bases remaining between them. In DNA, the CDR3 is TGCAGCGTTGCGCTCGGTATGGAGACCCAGTACTTC. As protein: CSVALGMETQYF.

This clone was counted many times. The chain is built from TRBV7-2 and TRBJ2-7; D unclear. Per the germline V gene, CDR1 is SGHTA and CDR2 is FQGNSA. V was shortened by 1 base and J by 2 bases, with 12 bases between the two germline ends. The CDR3 totals 15 residues. The CDR3 protein is CASSLGLYTTYEQYF. Here the CDR3 DNA reads TGTGCCAGCAGCTTAGGGCTATATACTACCTACGAGCAGTACTTC.

The genes are TRBV7-2 and TRBJ2-1; D unresolved. The V and J ends lost 2 bases and 0 bases respectively, with 8 bases between them. Per the germline V gene, CDR1 is SGHTA and CDR2 is FQGNSA. CDR3 length equals 15 residues. The CDR3 here is CASSLMPSSYNEQFF. The CDR3 DNA reads TGTGCCAGCAGCTTAATGCCTAGCTCCTACAATGAGCAGTTCTTC.

This clone was found a few times. The rearrangement links TRBV6-6 to TRBJ2-2; TRBD1 is a possible D gene (5 bases). The V gene's germline CDR1 is MNHNY and CDR2 SVGAGI (reference sequence). The ends were cut back, 0 bases at V and 3 bases at J, with 11 bases in the middle. The CDR3 totals 16 residues. CDR3 residues: CASSYSQGVDTGELFF. For the CDR3, the DNA is TGTGCCAGCAGTTACTCGCAGGGTGTAGACACCGGGGAGCTGTTTTTT.